The clone carrying this T cell receptor (beta chain) was observed many times. Unique molecular identifiers were incorporated when the TCRbeta library was constructed. TCRdb independently ran MiXCR on the PCR reads; one entry per CDR3 protein. The table records approximately 240,000 distinct CDR3 sequences, approximately 11% of them present only once. The sample originates from a study of T-cell reconstitution after alpha-beta-depleted transplantation in children. V lost 4 bases and J lost 4, with 20 bases in between. This CDR3 region has 16 residues. CDR1 is MNHEY, CDR2 SVGAGI, per germline. V is TRBV6-5 and J is TRBJ2-7; a weak D match, TRBD2 (6 bases). Here the sequenced sample was PBMCs, taken before TCRalphabeta/CD19-depleted stem cell transplant. The sequence derives from a child less than two years old with acute myeloid leukemia, due to receive a stem cell transplant. CDR3 amino acids: CASSLTLAAAGYEQYF. CDR3 nucleotide sequence: TGTGCCAGCAGTTTAACACTAGCCGCAGCGGGTTACGAGCAGTACTTC.